These 11 T cell receptor beta chains originate from one sample sequenced in a study of early T cells in non-severe SARS-CoV-2 infection listed by TCRdb under 2021. The method behind the library was 5' RACE. Sequenced using a NextSeq 500. TCRdb applied fastp at Q25 and MiXCR to the public reads, then kept only in-frame beta chains. Each entry merges the rows of one CDR3 protein and shows their most common DNA and genes. In all, the sample holds some 41,000 distinct CDR3 sequences, and around 23% of those were seen once. The ten largest account for roughly 4.2% of the sample. The starting material was whole blood, obtained at baseline. The receptors derive from an adult who was a healthcare worker with PCR-confirmed SARS-CoV-2 infection or an uninfected control (not recorded which).

This clonotype was found many times. The gene calls are TRBV6-1 and TRBJ1-2, with a possible D match to TRBD1 (5 bases). The germline gives CDR1 MNHNS, CDR2 SASEGT. The V gene lost 4 bases and the J gene lost 2 bases, with 8 bases spanning the gap. This CDR3 is built from 13 residues. In nucleotides, the CDR3 is TGTGCCAGCAGTGCGACAGCGAACTATGGCTACACCTTC. It specifies CASSATANYGYTF.

The J gene is TRBJ1-6, the V gene TRBV4-1; D remains ambiguous. The CDR3 extends over 16 amino acids. Germline CDR1 is MGHRA and CDR2 is YSYEKL. V was shortened by 0 bases and J by 8 bases, with 14 bases between the two germline ends. The CDR3 sequence is CASSQEYRRSYSPLHF. CDR3 in DNA: TGCGCCAGCAGCCAAGAGTACAGAAGGTCCTATTCACCCCTCCACTTT.

V usage is TRBV11-2 and J usage is TRBJ1-1; 9 bases map to TRBD1. CDR1 is SGHAT, CDR2 FQNNGV, per germline. CDR3 length: 14 residues. The ends lost 6 bases at V and 1 base at J; junction bases unmatched: 3. The CDR3 loop reads CASRPDRGNTEAFF. The CDR3 nucleotides read TGTGCCAGCAGGCCGGACAGGGGGAACACTGAAGCTTTCTTT. The full variable domain, rest sourced from reference TRBV11-2 and TRBJ1-1, is EAGVAQSPRYKIIEKRQSVAFWCNPISGHATLYWYQQILGQGPKLLIQFQNNGVVDDSQLPKDRFSAERLKGVDSTLKIQPAKLEDSAVYLCASRPDRGNTEAFFGQGTRLTVV.

This clonotype showed up just a few times. J is TRBJ1-5 and V is TRBV7-2, with 9 bases lining up with TRBD1. Unmatched junction bases numbered 2, after V lost 3 bases and J lost 5 bases. CDR3 length: 14 amino acids. The germline V gene has CDR1 SGHTA and CDR2 FQGNSA. CDR3 DNA: TGTGCCAGCAGCTTGACAGGGGGAGATCAGCCCCAGCATTTT. It encodes CASSLTGGDQPQHF.

This chain connects TRBV4-3 to TRBJ2-5, with 9 bases aligning to TRBD2. Per germline, CDR1 LGHNA and CDR2 YSLEER. The CDR3 extends over 15 amino acids. V lost 0 bases, J lost 1 base, and 0 bases stayed unmatched. The CDR3 spells CASSQERGGQETQYF. The CDR3, as DNA: TGCGCCAGCAGCCAAGAGCGGGGGGGCCAAGAGACCCAGTACTTC.

This chain connects TRBV6-1 to TRBJ2-3; 7 nucleotides line up with TRBD1. This CDR3 contains 14 residues. Germline CDR1 is MNHNS and CDR2 is SASEGT. With V trimmed by 5 bases and J by 4 bases, 6 bases remained unmatched. CDR3 DNA sequence: TGTGCCAGCAGTTCCAGACAGGGCGCAGATACGCAGTATTTT. Translated, it gives CASSSRQGADTQYF.

The sample holds a few counts of this clonotype. The chain couples TRBV11-2 to TRBJ1-1; TRBD1 is a possible D gene (6 bases). CDR1 is SGHAT, CDR2 FQNNGV, per germline. The V and J ends lost 6 bases and 14 bases respectively, with 22 bases between them. This CDR3 has 13 amino acids. The CDR3 reads CASRLAGGASVFF. The CDR3 DNA is TGTGCCAGCAGACTGGCGGGGGGGGCGAGTGTATTCTTT.

The rearrangement joins TRBV6-6 to TRBJ1-1, with D uncertain. CDR3 size: 13 residues. V was clipped by 2 bases and J by 1 base, with 5 bases between them. Germline V gives CDR1 MNHNY, CDR2 SVGAGI (reference sequence). CDR3 residues: CASSYKGNTEAFF. The DNA for the CDR3 is TGTGCCAGCAGTTACAAGGGGAACACTGAAGCTTTCTTT.

The rearrangement uses TRBV6-2 or TRBV6-3 and TRBJ1-5; 7 bases map to TRBD1. V shed 6 bases, J shed 2 bases, and the junction held 1 base outside the gene matches. The length of the CDR3 is 13 residues. Germline values: CDR1 MNHEY, CDR2 SVGEGT. The CDR3 here is CASSQGGNQPQHF. In DNA form, the CDR3 reads TGTGCCAGCAGCCAGGGGGGCAATCAGCCCCAGCATTTT.

The chain has TRBV12-3 or TRBV12-4 and TRBJ1-2, with D possibly matching TRBD1 (6 bases). Trimming removed 10 bases from V and 3 bases from J, with 9 bases in between. The CDR3 contains 11 residues. CDR3 sequence reads: CATQGDYGYTF. CDR3 sequence (DNA): TGTGCCACACAGGGCGACTATGGCTACACCTTC.

The CDR3 DNA reads as TGTGCCAGCAGCTTGGACTTAGTGTACGAGCAGTACTTC. It codes for CASSLDLVYEQYF. The chain combines TRBV5-6 with TRBJ2-7; no definite D call. Germline V CDR1 and CDR2: SGHDT, YYEEEE. The CDR3 has 13 residues. Trimming shortened V by 0 bases and J by 4 bases, and 8 bases separated the two germline ends.